This T cell receptor (beta chain) was obtained from a study of identical twins. In TCRdb, the 5' RACE reads were re-called with MiXCR into one record per CDR3 protein. The sample records more than 650,000 distinct CDR3 sequences, 5.5% to 7.5% being singletons. Trimming shortened V by 0 bases and J by 0 bases, and 27 bases separated the two germline ends. The CDR3 runs to 22 residues. The V gene's germline CDR1 is SNHLY and CDR2 FYNNEI. All donors comprised healthy Caucasians. The sample taken for sequencing was naive T cells sorted from blood. The TCR comes from a man between 18 and 29 years old in good health. The V call is TRBV2, the J call TRBJ1-5; possibly TRBD1 for D (5 bases). The CDR3 region is CASSEALLVSDTASYSNQPQHF. DNA of the CDR3: TGTGCCAGCAGTGAAGCGCTTTTGGTTTCGGACACAGCTAGTTATAGCAATCAGCCCCAGCATTTT. Looking up the rest from reference TRBV2 and TRBJ1-5 gives the full variable domain: EPEVTQTPSHQVTQMGQEVILRCVPISNHLYFYWYRQILGQKVEFLVSFYNNEISEKSEIFDDQFSVERPDGSNFTLKIRSTKLEDSAMYFCASSEALLVSDTASYSNQPQHFGDGTRLSIL.